The entry that follows covers one T cell receptor (beta chain) sequence. Its antigen is currently unknown. This entry comes from a study of T cell responses to AZD1222 COVID-19 vaccine. V shed 0 bases, J shed 8 bases, and the junction held 13 bases outside the gene matches. Germline V gene data show CDR1 as MGHRA and CDR2 as YSYEKL. CDR3 size: 16 residues. Overall study findings and caveats: AZD1222 recipients seropositive at baseline numbered only 5 to 7. With two AZD1222 doses given, Spike-specific TCR breadth and depth both rose. Spike-wide vaccine-associated CD4 TCRs dominated at 160-218 and 743-854. Of spike-specific TCRs, nearly half reportedly target regions left unmutated in variants.

Using immunoSEQ multiplex PCR, the repertoire was profiled, and TCRdb retains in-frame clones only, with some absent. This table holds 150,000 to 200,000 clones, 85% to 95% found once. The source of this sequence is an adult in good health. The genes are TRBV4-1 and TRBJ2-7; the match to TRBD1 covers 7 bases. The specimen comprised peripheral blood, sampled on day 0 of AZD1222 vaccination. CDR3 loop: CASSQDQAGAGGKQYF. The CDR3 nucleotides are TGCGCCAGCAGCCAAGACCAGGCTGGGGCAGGGGGTAAGCAGTACTTC.